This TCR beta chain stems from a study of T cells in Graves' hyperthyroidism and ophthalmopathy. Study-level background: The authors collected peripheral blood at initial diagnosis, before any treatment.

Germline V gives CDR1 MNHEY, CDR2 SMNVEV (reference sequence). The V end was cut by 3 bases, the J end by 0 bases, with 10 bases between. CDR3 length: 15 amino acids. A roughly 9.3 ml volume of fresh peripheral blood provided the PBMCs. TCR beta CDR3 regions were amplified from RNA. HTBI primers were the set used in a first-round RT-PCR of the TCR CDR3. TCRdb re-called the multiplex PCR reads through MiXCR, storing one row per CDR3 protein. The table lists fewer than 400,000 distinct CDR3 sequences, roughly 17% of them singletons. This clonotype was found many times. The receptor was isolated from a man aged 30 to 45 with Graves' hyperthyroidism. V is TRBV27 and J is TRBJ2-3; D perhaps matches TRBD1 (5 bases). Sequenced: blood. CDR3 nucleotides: TGTGCCAGCAGTTTCGCGGCAGGGAGCACAGATACGCAGTATTTT. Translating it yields CASSFAAGSTDTQYF.